This T cell receptor beta chain is drawn from a study of cytomegalovirus exposure and HLA in healthy donors. This PCR relied on a set of 60 Vbeta primers and 13 Jbeta primers. Here immunoSEQ multiplex PCR was the method, and the copy in TCRdb shows in-frame clones only, minus some. The top ten hold 1.3% of the sample, which has under 200,000 clones, 80% seen once. Notes on this clone: The antigen is undetermined.

This CDR3 is 14 amino acids long. Per the germline V gene, CDR1 is SGHRS and CDR2 is YFSETQ. V lost 3 bases, J lost 5 bases, and 2 bases stayed unmatched. Study-level points and caveats: Being indistinguishable, some V segments were excluded, TRBV6-2 and TRBV6-3 among them.

The rearrangement joins TRBV5-1 to TRBJ1-4; 9 bases are a match to TRBD1. This TCR was recovered from a young man in good health and CMV-seronegative. Sequencing was carried out using PBMCs. CDR3 residues: CASSSGQGNEKLFF. The CDR3 DNA is TGCGCCAGCAGCTCGGGACAGGGAAATGAAAAACTGTTTTTT.